The 32 T cell receptor beta chains below come from one sample, sequenced in a study of radiotherapy plus CTLA-4 blockade in lung cancer. Only in-frame clones appear in the TCRdb table, and some are missing; sequencing was by immunoSEQ multiplex PCR. The table lists 48,000 or so clones, 70% to 90% of them singletons. Sequenced material: peripheral blood, taken from a patient treated with radiotherapy plus ipilimumab. These receptors came from a human donor with non-small cell lung cancer whose response to radiotherapy plus ipilimumab could not be evaluated.

This clone was recorded only once. This chain connects TRBV29-1 to TRBJ2-2; perhaps TRBD1 as D (6 bases). This CDR3 contains 15 residues. With 6 bases removed from V and 0 bases from J, the gap between germline ends came to 14 bases. The germline CDR1 and CDR2 sequences are SQVTM and ANQGSEA. The chain's CDR3 is CSVPRGTPNTGELFF. CDR3 nucleotides: TGCAGCGTCCCAAGGGGGACCCCGAACACCGGGGAGCTGTTTTTT.

The chain carries TRBV6-4 and TRBJ1-5; D is unresolved. This CDR3 comprises 15 residues. V shed 0 bases and J shed 5 bases, with 11 bases lying between them. Germline CDR1 is MRHNA and CDR2 is SNTAGT. The CDR3 nucleotides are TGTGCCAGCAGTGACTCGAAAGCTAAAGATCAGCCCCAGCATTTT. It codes for CASSDSKAKDQPQHF.

The rearrangement links TRBV7-9 to TRBJ1-1; D not resolved. The germline gives CDR1 SEHNR, CDR2 FQNEAQ (reference sequence). The V and J ends lost 0 bases and 9 bases respectively, with 14 bases between them. The length of the CDR3 is 14 residues. Written as DNA, the CDR3 is TGTGCCAGCAGCTTAGCGCCGCCAGGCCTACAAGCTTTCTTT. Its protein is CASSLAPPGLQAFF.

The J gene is TRBJ2-7, the V gene TRBV18, with TRBD1 identical over 11 bases. The CDR3 runs 15 residues. Looked up from germline, CDR1 is KGHSH and CDR2 is LQKENI. V shed 2 bases and J 1 base; nucleotides not matched to a gene: 1. The CDR3 DNA sequence: TGTGCCAGCTCACCAGGGACAGGGGGATCCTACGAGCAGTACTTC. Translation: CASSPGTGGSYEQYF.

The V and J genes are TRBV7-3 and TRBJ1-1; D unclear. Deletions cut 4 bases from V and 3 bases from J, with 9 bases between. Germline CDR1 is SGHTA and CDR2 is FQGTGA. This CDR3 is built from 13 residues. The CDR3 sequence: CASSSLGDTEAFF. DNA of the CDR3: TGTGCCAGCAGCTCCCTCGGGGACACTGAAGCTTTCTTT.

This chain uses TRBV10-1 with TRBJ2-5; 9 positions match TRBD1. Matching the DNA end better, TRBJ2-7 makes the J call doubtful. This CDR3 contains 14 residues. CDR1 WNHNN and CDR2 SYGVQD come from the germline V gene (reference sequence). The chain's CDR3 is CASSLRDRDYEQYF. CDR3 coding DNA: TGCGCCAGCAGTCTCCGGGACAGGGATTACGAGCAGTACTTC.

J is TRBJ1-5 and V is TRBV25-1; TRBD1 agrees at 7 bases. From germline, CDR1 is MGHDK and CDR2 SYGVNS. CDR3 length: 16 residues. J gave up 5 bases and V 3 bases, and 10 bases lay outside the gene matches. For the CDR3, the DNA is TGTGCCAGCAGTGATAGTGGAGGGGGCAGGGATCAGCCCCAGCATTTT. Translating gives CASSDSGGGRDQPQHF.

The chain employs TRBV5-1 and TRBJ1-1; unclear D gene. The germline gives CDR1 SGHRS, CDR2 YFSETQ. V lost 0 bases, J lost 1 base, and 10 bases lay in between. CDR3 length: 15 amino acids. Here the CDR3 reads CASSLGSLPNTEAFF. CDR3 in DNA: TGCGCCAGCAGCTTGGGTAGCCTTCCGAACACTGAAGCTTTCTTT.

V and J are TRBV2 and TRBJ1-4; TRBD1 matches 9 bases. The CDR3 extends over 15 amino acids. The V gene end was trimmed by 5 bases and the J gene end by 7 bases; junction bases not matched to a gene: 8. The germline CDR1 and CDR2 sequences are SNHLY and FYNNEI. DNA for the CDR3: TGTGCCAGCAGTTCACGGGACAGGGAAGGTGAAAAACTGTTTTTT. This gives the protein CASSSRDREGEKLFF.

The DNA of the CDR3 is TGTGCCAGCAGTTTGGGGGGGACCCACTCCTACGAGCAGTACTTC. It codes for CASSLGGTHSYEQYF. This rearrangement joins TRBV28 to TRBJ2-7; TRBD2 agrees at 7 bases. With V trimmed by 3 bases and J by 0 bases, 5 bases remained unmatched. The CDR3 loop spans 15 amino acids. Germline CDR1 reads MDHEN; CDR2 reads SYDVKM.

This chain uses TRBV5-5 with TRBJ2-1, with no clear D. Germline CDR1 SGHKS, CDR2 YYEKEE (reference sequence). With 0 bases removed from V and 6 bases from J, the gap between germline ends came to 4 bases. The CDR3 covers 12 residues. The DNA for the CDR3 is TGTGCCAGCAGCTTGGCAGGCAATGAGCAGTTCTTC. Its protein is CASSLAGNEQFF.

This clone was recorded once. V and J are TRBV15 and TRBJ1-2; D possibly corresponds to TRBD1 (5 bases). Germline CDR1 reads LNHNV; CDR2 reads YYDKDF (reference sequence). V was trimmed by 0 bases and J by 4 bases, leaving 6 bases between them. The CDR3 runs 13 residues. CDR3 DNA: TGTGCCACCAGCAGAGAAACAGGCTATGGCTACACCTTC. Its translation: CATSRETGYGYTF. Based on the CDR3 plus reference TRBV15 and TRBJ1-2, the full variable domain is DAMVIQNPRYQVTQFGKPVTLSCSQTLNHNVMYWYQQKSSQAPKLLFHYYDKDFNNEADTPDNFQSRRPNTSFCFLDIRSPGLGDTAMYLCATSRETGYGYTFGSGTRLTVV.

This clone was counted a few times. The chain has TRBV7-3 and TRBJ2-1; 8 bases align to TRBD2. The CDR3 runs to 14 residues. The junction had 3 bases not matched to a gene; V was cut back by 4 bases and J by 4 bases. The germline gives CDR1 SGHTA, CDR2 FQGTGA. The CDR3 DNA reads TGTGCCAGCAGCTCCCAGCGGGGGTACAATGAGCAGTTCTTC. Encoded protein: CASSSQRGYNEQFF.

V gene TRBV27 combines with J gene TRBJ2-7; a possible D gene is TRBD2 (6 bases). Germline CDR1 reads MNHEY; CDR2 reads SMNVEV (reference sequence). The CDR3 is 14 amino acids. The germline V and J ends were trimmed by 6 bases and 0 bases, with 12 bases remaining between them. This CDR3 is CASRDSGYSYEQYF. DNA of the CDR3: TGTGCCAGCAGGGATAGCGGTTACTCCTACGAGCAGTACTTC.

The chain carries TRBV28 and TRBJ2-7; 15 bases are shared with TRBD2. The CDR3 has 15 residues. Trimming removed 8 bases from V and 3 bases from J; junction bases left unmatched: 5. CDR1 is MDHEN and CDR2 is SYDVKM in the germline V gene. For the CDR3, the DNA is TGTGCCAGCGGGGGGACTAGCGGGAGGCGCTACGAGCAGTACTTC. This sequence encodes CASGGTSGRRYEQYF.

This rearrangement joins TRBV9 to TRBJ2-2; 9 bases map to TRBD2. This CDR3 spans 15 amino acids. J gave up 5 bases and V 6 bases, and 8 bases lay outside the gene matches. Germline V CDR1 and CDR2: SGDLS, YYNGEE. DNA of the CDR3: TGTGCCAGCATCGGCGGGAGGGACCCGACCGGGGAGCTGTTTTTT. Its translation is CASIGGRDPTGELFF.

The chain carries TRBV7-9 and TRBJ2-1; 14 bases line up with TRBD2. With V trimmed by 6 bases and J by 2 bases, 3 bases remained unmatched. The CDR3 has 16 residues. CDR1 is SEHNR and CDR2 is FQNEAQ in the germline V gene (reference sequence). CDR3 in amino acids: CASSWTSGRTYNEQFF. The CDR3 bases are TGTGCCAGCAGTTGGACTAGCGGGAGGACCTACAATGAGCAGTTCTTC.

The chain uses TRBV4-3 and TRBJ2-1, with D unresolved. Germline V gene lookup returns CDR1 LGHNA and CDR2 YSLEER. CDR3 size: 15 residues. The V gene lost 0 bases and the J gene lost 3 bases, with 9 bases spanning the gap. CDR3 protein: CASSQDGGNYNEQFF. In DNA, the CDR3 is TGCGCCAGCAGCCAAGACGGCGGCAACTACAATGAGCAGTTCTTC.

The rearrangement links TRBV9 to TRBJ1-2; TRBD1 aligns across 9 bases. The CDR3 has 18 amino acids. The junction had 11 bases not matched to a gene; V was cut back by 0 bases and J by 2 bases. Germline V lookup: CDR1 SGDLS, CDR2 YYNGEE. CDR3 nucleotide sequence: TGTGCCAGCAGCGTAGGTGGAGGTGGGGGACAGGGCAACTATGGCTACACCTTC. This codes for CASSVGGGGGQGNYGYTF. Based on the CDR3 plus reference TRBV9 and TRBJ1-2, the full variable domain is DSGVTQTPKHLITATGQRVTLRCSPRSGDLSVYWYQQSLDQGLQFLIQYYNGEERAKGNILERFSAQQFPDLHSELNLSSLELGDSALYFCASSVGGGGGQGNYGYTFGSGTRLTVV.

CDR3 nucleotide sequence: TGCAGCGTTGAAACCGGGACAGGGGGACGCGAGCAGTACTTC. This translates into CSVETGTGGREQYF. The chain employs TRBV29-1 and TRBJ2-5, with 11 bases matching TRBD1. The J call could be wrong; TRBJ2-7 is a better fit for the DNA end. The CDR3 contains 14 residues. Germline CDR1 and CDR2: SQVTM and ANQGSEA.

This clone was detected only a few times. The chain recombines TRBV28 with TRBJ2-1; 14 bases agree with TRBD2. This CDR3 spans 15 amino acids. Looked up from germline, CDR1 is MDHEN and CDR2 is SYDVKM. The V and J ends lost 4 bases and 6 bases, in that order; junction bases with no gene match: 2. The CDR3 DNA sequence: TGTGCCAGCAGTTCGGGACTAGCGGGAGCCAATGAGCAGTTCTTC. Its translation is CASSSGLAGANEQFF.

The chain carries TRBV10-3 and TRBJ2-2, with 7 bases matching TRBD1. Germline V gene data show CDR1 as ENHRY and CDR2 as SYGVKD. The CDR3 is made up of 15 amino acids. V lost 5 bases to trimming and J lost 1 base; unmatched junction nucleotides: 4. CDR3 coding DNA: TGTGCCATCAGTCCAGGGGGTTGGAACACCGGGGAGCTGTTTTTT. This gives the protein CAISPGGWNTGELFF.

This chain connects TRBV27 to TRBJ1-2; 7 bases are shared with TRBD1. The ends lost 6 bases at V and 8 bases at J; junction bases unmatched: 9. The V gene's germline CDR1 is MNHEY and CDR2 SMNVEV (reference sequence). The CDR3 has 13 residues. The CDR3 spells CASRTTGLGGYTF. The CDR3 DNA sequence: TGTGCCAGCAGAACGACAGGGTTAGGAGGCTACACCTTC.

This chain links TRBV4-3 with TRBJ2-7, with 8 nucleotides matching TRBD2. The germline CDR1 and CDR2 sequences are LGHNA and YSLEER. The CDR3 is made up of 14 amino acids. The junction had 3 bases not matched to a gene; V was cut back by 1 base and J by 4 bases. CDR3 sequence (DNA): TGCGCCAGCAGCCAAGCTCCGGGAGGGTACGAGCAGTACTTC. Protein sequence: CASSQAPGGYEQYF.

The CDR3 DNA reads TGTGCCAGCTCACCCCAGCTAGCGTCTGGGTGGGGTGAGCAGTTCTTC. Its protein is CASSPQLASGWGEQFF. The chain couples TRBV18 to TRBJ2-1; TRBD2 might be the D (6 bases). CDR1 is KGHSH and CDR2 is LQKENI in the germline V gene. The V gene lost 3 bases and the J gene lost 9 bases, with 21 bases spanning the gap. This CDR3 is built from 16 residues. Combining the CDR3 with reference TRBV18 and TRBJ2-1 gives the whole variable domain NAGVMQNPRHLVRRRGQEARLRCSPMKGHSHVYWYRQLPEEGLKFMVYLQKENIIDESGMPKERFSAEFPKEGPSILRIQQVVRGDSAAYFCASSPQLASGWGEQFFGPGTRLTVL.

The genes are TRBV7-9 and TRBJ2-2; 9 bases match TRBD1. After removal of 3 bases from V and 4 bases from J, the junction contained 3 bases not matched to a gene. The CDR3 spans 15 residues. Looked up from germline, CDR1 is SEHNR and CDR2 is FQNEAQ (reference sequence). The CDR3 coding sequence is TGTGCCAGCAGCTTGGGACAGGGAAGCACCGGGGAGCTGTTTTTT. As protein: CASSLGQGSTGELFF.

The chain uses TRBV19 and TRBJ1-4, with 7 positions matching TRBD1. The CDR3 runs to 12 residues. Per germline, CDR1 LNHDA and CDR2 SQIVND (reference sequence). The junction had 9 bases not matched to a gene; V was cut back by 6 bases and J by 14 bases. The CDR3 DNA reads TGTGCCAGTAGCCCCTCCGGGACAGCCCTGTTTTTT. It translates to CASSPSGTALFF.

This sequence joins TRBV5-1 and TRBJ2-3; D remains ambiguous. The CDR3 totals 12 residues. Trimming cost V 4 bases and J 0 bases, with 3 bases left between them. CDR1 is SGHRS, CDR2 YFSETQ, per germline. The CDR3 DNA sequence: TGCGCCAGCAGCCTGAGCACAGATACGCAGTATTTT. This translates into CASSLSTDTQYF.

This chain links TRBV28 with TRBJ2-7, with TRBD1 identical over 12 bases. The ends lost 8 bases at V and 3 bases at J; junction bases unmatched: 2. The CDR3 sequence is 13 residues long. Germline lookup yields CDR1 MDHEN and CDR2 SYDVKM. CDR3 sequence: CASGTGGIYEQYF. For the CDR3, the DNA is TGTGCCAGCGGGACAGGGGGCATCTACGAGCAGTACTTC.

This clone appeared a single time. This chain links TRBV11-2 with TRBJ2-2, with D possibly TRBD2 on 6 matching bases. This CDR3 has 16 amino acids. Germline V gene sequence: CDR1 SGHAT, CDR2 FQNNGV. Trimming cost V 5 bases and J 1 base, with 14 bases left between them. Written as DNA, the CDR3 is TGTGCCAGCAGCCTCGGGACTGGAAAGAACACCGGGGAGCTGTTTTTT. Translated: CASSLGTGKNTGELFF.

V gene TRBV28 combines with J gene TRBJ1-2; 8 bases agree with TRBD1. Trimming removed 11 bases from V and 2 bases from J; junction bases left unmatched: 7. The CDR3 consists of 13 residues. CDR1 is MDHEN and CDR2 is SYDVKM in the germline V gene. The CDR3 region has the DNA TGTGCCGTACTCCGGGACAGGAACTATGGCTACACCTTC. This sequence encodes CAVLRDRNYGYTF.

This chain uses TRBV19 with TRBJ2-6, with 7 bases that match TRBD1. Germline values: CDR1 LNHDA, CDR2 SQIVND (reference sequence). There are 17 residues in the CDR3. The J segment lost 0 bases and the V segment lost 3 bases, leaving 5 bases of the junction unmatched. CDR3 DNA: TGTGCCAGTAGTATTGGACAGGCCACCTCTGGGGCCAACGTCCTGACTTTC. Protein product: CASSIGQATSGANVLTF.